The 6 T cell receptor beta chains given below trace back to one sample, sequenced in a study of blood T cell repertoires in COVID-19. The method was immunoSEQ multiplex PCR; TCRdb's version includes in-frame clones alone and lacks a portion of them. The profile shows around 200,000 clones, roughly nine tenths of them singletons. Sequenced: peripheral blood. These receptors were obtained from a woman in her sixties or seventies with COVID-19, enrolled during active disease.

The rearrangement links TRBV2 to TRBJ2-7; D not resolved. Per the germline V gene, CDR1 is SNHLY and CDR2 is FYNNEI. V lost 7 bases to trimming and J lost 2 bases, with 9 bases between them. The CDR3 loop spans 12 amino acids. CDR3 sequence reads: CASMGSAYEQYF. CDR3 DNA: TGTGCCAGCATGGGCAGTGCCTACGAGCAGTACTTC.

This clone occurred once. The genes are TRBV5-4 and TRBJ1-4, with D perhaps TRBD1 (5 bases). The CDR3 contains 15 residues. Deletions cut 4 bases from V and 2 bases from J, with 12 bases between. Germline V gives CDR1 SGHNT, CDR2 YYREEE (reference sequence). The CDR3 nucleotides read TGTGCCAGCAGCGGGCCGGGGGTGACTAATGAAAAACTGTTTTTT. It is translated as CASSGPGVTNEKLFF.

This clone was counted once. V and J are TRBV27 and TRBJ2-2; no reliable D call. V was trimmed by 4 bases and J by 7 bases, leaving 10 bases between them. This CDR3 comprises 13 residues. The germline gives CDR1 MNHEY, CDR2 SMNVEV (reference sequence). CDR3 residues: CASSSRPGGELFF. As DNA, the CDR3 is TGTGCCAGCAGTTCCCGACCGGGCGGGGAGCTGTTTTTT.

This chain uses TRBV28 with TRBJ2-7; 9 bases agree with TRBD1. CDR1 MDHEN and CDR2 SYDVKM come from the germline V gene. The V gene end was trimmed by 10 bases and the J gene end by 3 bases; junction bases not matched to a gene: 7. The CDR3 has 13 residues. DNA for the CDR3: TGTGCCATCGCCGGGACAGGGTACTACGAGCAGTACTTC. Its protein product is CAIAGTGYYEQYF.

This chain links TRBV9 with TRBJ1-1, with 7 bases lining up with TRBD1. This CDR3 comprises 13 residues. J gave up 4 bases and V 4 bases, and 4 bases lay outside the gene matches. Germline V gene lookup returns CDR1 SGDLS and CDR2 YYNGEE. This CDR3 is CASSIDRATEAFF. In nucleotides, the CDR3 is TGTGCCAGCAGCATCGACAGGGCCACTGAAGCTTTCTTT.

The gene calls are TRBV5-4 and TRBJ1-4; TRBD1 matches at 7 bases. V dropped 5 bases and J dropped 7; count of bases not matched to a gene: 5. This CDR3 has 13 residues. Germline V gene sequence: CDR1 SGHNT, CDR2 YYREEE (reference sequence). CDR3 protein: CASRTGVGEKLFF. DNA of the CDR3: TGTGCCAGCAGAACAGGGGTTGGTGAAAAACTGTTTTTT.